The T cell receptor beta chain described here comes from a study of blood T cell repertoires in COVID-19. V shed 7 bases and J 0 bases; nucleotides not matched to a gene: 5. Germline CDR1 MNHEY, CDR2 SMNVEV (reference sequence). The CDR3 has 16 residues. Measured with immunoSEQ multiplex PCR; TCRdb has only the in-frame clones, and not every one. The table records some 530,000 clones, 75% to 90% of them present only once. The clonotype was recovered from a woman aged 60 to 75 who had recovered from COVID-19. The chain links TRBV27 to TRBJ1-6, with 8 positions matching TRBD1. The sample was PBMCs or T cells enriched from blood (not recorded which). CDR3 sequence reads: CASKTGVGSYNSPLHF. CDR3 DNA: TGTGCCAGCAAGACAGGGGTTGGCTCCTATAATTCACCCCTCCACTTT.